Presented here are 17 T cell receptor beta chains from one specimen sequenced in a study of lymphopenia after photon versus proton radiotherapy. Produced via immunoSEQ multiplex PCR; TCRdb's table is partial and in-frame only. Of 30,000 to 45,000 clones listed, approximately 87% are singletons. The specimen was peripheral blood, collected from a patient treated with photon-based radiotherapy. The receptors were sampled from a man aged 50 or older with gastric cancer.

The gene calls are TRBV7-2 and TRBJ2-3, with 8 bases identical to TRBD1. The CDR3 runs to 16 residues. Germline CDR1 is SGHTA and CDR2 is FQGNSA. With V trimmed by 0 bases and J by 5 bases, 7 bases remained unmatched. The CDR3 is CASSLAPDRVEDTQYF. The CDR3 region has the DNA TGTGCCAGCAGCTTAGCCCCGGACAGGGTTGAAGATACGCAGTATTTT. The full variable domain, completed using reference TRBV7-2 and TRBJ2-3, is GAGVSQSPSNKVTEKGKDVELRCDPISGHTALYWYRQSLGQGLEFLIYFQGNSAPDKSGLPSDRFSAERTGGSVSTLTIQRTQQEDSAVYLCASSLAPDRVEDTQYFGPGTRLTVL.

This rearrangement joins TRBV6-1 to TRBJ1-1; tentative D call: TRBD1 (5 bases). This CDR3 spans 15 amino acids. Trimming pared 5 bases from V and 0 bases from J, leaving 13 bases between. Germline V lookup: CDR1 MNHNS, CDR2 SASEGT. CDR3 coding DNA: TGTGCCAGCAGTCTGACAGCACTTGTGAACACTGAAGCTTTCTTT. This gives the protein CASSLTALVNTEAFF.

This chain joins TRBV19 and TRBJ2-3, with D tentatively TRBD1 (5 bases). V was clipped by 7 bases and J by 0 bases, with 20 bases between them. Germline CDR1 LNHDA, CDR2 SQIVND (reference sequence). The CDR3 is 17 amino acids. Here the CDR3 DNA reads TGTGCCAGTACCAACTCTCCGACAGCCGCTAGCACAGATACGCAGTATTTT. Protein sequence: CASTNSPTAASTDTQYF.

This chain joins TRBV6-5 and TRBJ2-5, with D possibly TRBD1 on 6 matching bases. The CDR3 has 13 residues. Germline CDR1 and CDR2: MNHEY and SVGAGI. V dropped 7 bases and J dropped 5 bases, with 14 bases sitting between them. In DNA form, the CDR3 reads TGTGCCAGCACCTTGGCAGGGGCTGAGACCCAGTACTTC. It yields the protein CASTLAGAETQYF.

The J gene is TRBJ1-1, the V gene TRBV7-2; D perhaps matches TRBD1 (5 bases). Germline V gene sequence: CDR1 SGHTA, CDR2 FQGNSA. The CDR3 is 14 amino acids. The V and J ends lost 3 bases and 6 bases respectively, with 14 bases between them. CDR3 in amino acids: CASSFRREGAEAFF. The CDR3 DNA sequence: TGTGCCAGCAGCTTTCGAAGGGAAGGGGCTGAAGCTTTCTTT.

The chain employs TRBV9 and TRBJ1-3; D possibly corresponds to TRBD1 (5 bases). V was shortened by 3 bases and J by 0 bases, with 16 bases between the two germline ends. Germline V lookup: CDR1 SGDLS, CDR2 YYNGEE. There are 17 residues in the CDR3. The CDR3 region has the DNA TGTGCCAGCAGCGAGGGGTTCGGCGGATACTCTGGAAACACCATATATTTT. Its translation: CASSEGFGGYSGNTIYF.

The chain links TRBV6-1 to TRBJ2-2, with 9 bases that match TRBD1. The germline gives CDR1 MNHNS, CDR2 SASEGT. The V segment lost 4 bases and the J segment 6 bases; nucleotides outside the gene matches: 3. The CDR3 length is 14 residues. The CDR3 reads CASSGRQGAGELFF. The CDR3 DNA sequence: TGTGCCAGCAGTGGGAGACAGGGGGCCGGGGAGCTGTTTTTT.

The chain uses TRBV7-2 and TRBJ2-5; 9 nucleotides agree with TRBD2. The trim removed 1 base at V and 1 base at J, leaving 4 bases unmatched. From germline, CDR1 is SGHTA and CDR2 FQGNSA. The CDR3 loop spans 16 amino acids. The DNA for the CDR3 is TGTGCCAGCAGCTTAGGAGGTAGCGGGGGCCAAGAGACCCAGTACTTC. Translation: CASSLGGSGGQETQYF. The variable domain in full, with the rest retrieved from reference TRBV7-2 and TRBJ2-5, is GAGVSQSPSNKVTEKGKDVELRCDPISGHTALYWYRQSLGQGLEFLIYFQGNSAPDKSGLPSDRFSAERTGGSVSTLTIQRTQQEDSAVYLCASSLGGSGGQETQYFGPGTRLLVL.

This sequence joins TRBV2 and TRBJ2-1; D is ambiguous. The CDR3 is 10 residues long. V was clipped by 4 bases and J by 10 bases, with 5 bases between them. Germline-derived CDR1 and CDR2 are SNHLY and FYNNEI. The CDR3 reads CASSAGEQFF. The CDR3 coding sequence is TGTGCCAGCAGTGCTGGGGAGCAGTTCTTC.

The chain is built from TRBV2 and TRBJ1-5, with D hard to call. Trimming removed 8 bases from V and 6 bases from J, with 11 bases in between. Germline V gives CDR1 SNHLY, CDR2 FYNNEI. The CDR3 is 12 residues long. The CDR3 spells CASSDWFQPQHF. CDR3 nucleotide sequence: TGTGCCAGCTCGGACTGGTTTCAGCCCCAGCATTTT.

The CDR3 DNA follows: TGTGCCAGCAGCTTCCAGGGAGGGCCTGAAGCTTTCTTT. This codes for CASSFQGGPEAFF. The V gene is TRBV7-8, the J gene TRBJ1-1, with D possibly being TRBD1 (5 bases). The CDR3 consists of 13 residues. Germline assignment: CDR1 SGHVS and CDR2 FQNEAQ. V lost 3 bases and J lost 6, with 11 bases in between.

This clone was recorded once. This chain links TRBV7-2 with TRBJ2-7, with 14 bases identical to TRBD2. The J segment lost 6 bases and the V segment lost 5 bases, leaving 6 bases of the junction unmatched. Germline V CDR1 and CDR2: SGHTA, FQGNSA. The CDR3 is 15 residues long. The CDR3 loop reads CASSLYGTSGSEQYF. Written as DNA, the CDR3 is TGTGCCAGCAGCCTATACGGGACTAGCGGGAGCGAGCAGTACTTC. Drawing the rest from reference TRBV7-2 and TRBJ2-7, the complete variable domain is GAGVSQSPSNKVTEKGKDVELRCDPISGHTALYWYRQSLGQGLEFLIYFQGNSAPDKSGLPSDRFSAERTGGSVSTLTIQRTQQEDSAVYLCASSLYGTSGSEQYFGPGTRLTVT.

The CDR3 here is CASSKGLDYNEQFF. The CDR3 coding sequence is TGCGCCAGCAGTAAGGGACTCGACTACAATGAGCAGTTCTTC. This chain joins TRBV10-1 and TRBJ2-1, with D possibly matching TRBD2 (6 bases). The germline V and J ends were trimmed by 5 bases and 3 bases, with 11 bases remaining between them. CDR1 and CDR2 (germline): WNHNN, SYGVQD (reference sequence). The CDR3 loop spans 14 amino acids.

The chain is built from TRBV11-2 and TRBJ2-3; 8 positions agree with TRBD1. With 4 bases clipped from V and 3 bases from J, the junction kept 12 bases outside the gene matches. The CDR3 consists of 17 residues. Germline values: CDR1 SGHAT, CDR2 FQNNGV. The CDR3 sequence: CASSSPLDRAVTDTQYF. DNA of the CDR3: TGTGCCAGCAGCTCCCCCCTGGACAGGGCGGTGACAGATACGCAGTATTTT.

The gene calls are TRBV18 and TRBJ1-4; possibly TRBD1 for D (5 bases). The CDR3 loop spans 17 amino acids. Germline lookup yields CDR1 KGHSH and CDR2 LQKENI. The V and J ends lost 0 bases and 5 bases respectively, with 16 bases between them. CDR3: CASSPPRQGLTNEKLFF. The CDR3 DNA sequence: TGTGCCAGCTCACCACCGCGGCAGGGCCTCACCAATGAAAAACTGTTTTTT.

CDR3 protein: CASSFPDRHYEQYF. The CDR3 bases are TGTGCCAGCAGTTTCCCCGACAGACACTACGAGCAGTACTTC. This chain links TRBV27 with TRBJ2-7, with D maybe TRBD1 (5 bases). The CDR3 is 14 amino acids. CDR1 and CDR2 from the germline V gene are MNHEY and SMNVEV (reference sequence). V was clipped by 3 bases and J by 3 bases, with 12 bases between them.

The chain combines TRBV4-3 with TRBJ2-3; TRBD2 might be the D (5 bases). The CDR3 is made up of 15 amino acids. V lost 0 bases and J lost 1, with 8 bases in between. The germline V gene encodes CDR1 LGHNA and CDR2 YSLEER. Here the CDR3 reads CASSQDVGGTDTQYF. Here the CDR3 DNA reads TGCGCCAGCAGCCAAGATGTCGGGGGCACAGATACGCAGTATTTT.